This T cell receptor (beta chain) was recovered during a study of blood T cell repertoires in COVID-19. Method: immunoSEQ multiplex PCR; TCRdb's copy keeps in-frame clones and lacks some. The sample has roughly 100,000 clones, 90% to 95% seen once. V lost 2 bases to trimming and J lost 2 bases, with 12 bases between them. CDR3 length equals 15 residues. Germline V gene lookup returns CDR1 MNHEY and CDR2 SVGAGI. This clonotype originated in a human donor in a cohort sampled during active COVID-19. The chain links TRBV6-5 to TRBJ2-5; tentatively, D is TRBD1 (6 bases). Source material: peripheral blood. CDR3 region: CASSYEDSEQETQYF. DNA for the CDR3: TGTGCCAGCAGTTACGAGGACAGTGAACAAGAGACCCAGTACTTC.